A single sample is the source of the 27 T cell receptor beta chains below, sequenced in a study of beta chain features in type 1 diabetes. The antigens these receptors bind are not known. Expressed TCRB transcripts were sequenced because the isolated RNA had all been reverse transcribed beforehand. This table comes from immunoSEQ multiplex PCR, and its TCRdb copy is limited to in-frame clones, with some not included. The table records approximately 600,000 clones, 9.5% to 15% of them present only once. Study observations and caveats: Among patients with Type 1 diabetes, TCRB CDR3s were moderately but significantly shorter in every one of the four CD4+ subsets.

The sample consisted of naive CD4+ T cells from blood. The receptors derive from a man aged 25 to 40 with type 1 diabetes.

The chain recombines TRBV5-1 with TRBJ1-2, with D hard to call. The germline V and J ends were trimmed by 0 bases and 6 bases, with 12 bases remaining between them. Germline V gene data show CDR1 as SGHRS and CDR2 as YFSETQ. The CDR3 contains 14 residues. CDR3 loop: CASSLALGGNGYTF. CDR3 DNA sequence: TGCGCCAGCAGCTTGGCCCTGGGAGGGAATGGCTACACCTTC.

The chain has TRBV6-5 and TRBJ2-7, with 7 bases that match TRBD2. From germline, CDR1 is MNHEY and CDR2 SVGAGI. V gave up 3 bases and J gave up 3 bases; unmatched junction bases: 8. This CDR3 spans 15 amino acids. CDR3 loop: CASSYLTGGNYEQYF. The CDR3 coding sequence is TGTGCCAGCAGTTATTTAACGGGGGGAAACTACGAGCAGTACTTC.

This chain links TRBV6-6 with TRBJ1-3; D not certain. Trimming took off 6 bases at V and 2 bases at J, with 5 bases between the two ends. The CDR3 has 12 amino acids. Germline loops: CDR1 MNHNY, CDR2 SVGAGI (reference sequence). The CDR3 is CASSIPGNTIYF. The CDR3 DNA follows: TGTGCCAGCAGCATACCTGGAAACACCATATATTTT.

This clone turned up a few times. The DNA for the CDR3 is TGTGCCACCTGGGCAGAACTGAACACTGAAGCTTTCTTT. Its protein is CATWAELNTEAFF. This chain links TRBV10-3 with TRBJ1-1; D unresolved. This CDR3 spans 13 amino acids. The germline V gene encodes CDR1 ENHRY and CDR2 SYGVKD. The V and J ends lost 10 bases and 0 bases respectively, with 12 bases between them.

The V and J genes are TRBV6-1 and TRBJ2-7, with D maybe TRBD2 (5 bases). Germline assignment: CDR1 MNHNS and CDR2 SASEGT. V shed 4 bases and J shed 5 bases, with 18 bases lying between them. The CDR3 length is 15 residues. The CDR3 here is CASSGAPSLGDEQYF. In DNA form, the CDR3 reads TGTGCCAGCAGTGGGGCACCATCACTCGGGGACGAGCAGTACTTC.

The chain employs TRBV7-2 and TRBJ1-1; D gene uncertain. Trimming removed 7 bases from V and 4 bases from J, with 16 bases in between. The germline V gene encodes CDR1 SGHTA and CDR2 FQGNSA. The CDR3 spans 14 residues. The CDR3 region is CASIQGGGRTEAFF. CDR3 bases: TGTGCCAGCATTCAAGGTGGAGGGCGCACTGAAGCTTTCTTT.

The J gene is TRBJ1-5, the V gene TRBV6-5; D unresolved. This CDR3 region has 15 residues. CDR1 MNHEY and CDR2 SVGAGI come from the germline V gene. The V gene lost 7 bases and the J gene lost 5 bases, with 18 bases spanning the gap. In DNA form, the CDR3 reads TGTGCCAGCACCCCCCGCGGGCCCACAGATCAGCCCCAGCATTTT. Its protein is CASTPRGPTDQPQHF.

The rearrangement links TRBV9 to TRBJ1-1; D gene unclear. The V gene lost 0 bases and the J gene lost 3 bases, with 6 bases spanning the gap. The CDR3 consists of 13 residues. CDR1 is SGDLS, CDR2 YYNGEE, per germline. The DNA of the CDR3 is TGTGCCAGCAGCGTAGCGCAGGACACTGAAGCTTTCTTT. Protein: CASSVAQDTEAFF.

The rearrangement links TRBV7-3 to TRBJ1-3, with D perhaps TRBD1 (5 bases). CDR1 and CDR2 (germline): SGHTA, FQGTGA. This CDR3 spans 15 amino acids. Trimming removed 1 base at V and 2 bases at J, with 9 bases between. The CDR3 sequence is CASSLSSGPGNTIYF. The CDR3 bases are TGTGCCAGCAGCTTAAGTTCAGGGCCTGGAAACACCATATATTTT.

In this sample, this clone turned up a few times. This may come from a read error, since a much larger clone is one base off. Other DNA sequences in this sample translate to the same CDR3. The chain recombines TRBV7-9 with TRBJ2-5; D call uncertain. The CDR3 extends over 11 amino acids. Germline V gene data show CDR1 as SEHNR and CDR2 as FQNEAQ (reference sequence). The V end was cut by 5 bases, the J end by 2 bases, with 3 bases between. CDR3 coding DNA: TGTGCCAGCAGCCAACAAGAGACCCAGTACTTC. This translates into CASSQQETQYF.

The CDR3 loop reads CASSSDRGSGVLTF. The DNA of the CDR3 is TGTGCCAGTAGCTCGGACAGGGGGAGCGGCGTCCTGACTTTC. V usage is TRBV19 and J usage is TRBJ2-6; 10 bases agree with TRBD1. V shed 6 bases, J shed 12 bases, and the junction held 8 bases outside the gene matches. Germline V gene sequence: CDR1 LNHDA, CDR2 SQIVND (reference sequence). This CDR3 spans 14 amino acids.

This clone occurred a few times. Other DNA sequences of this sample code for an identical CDR3. The chain recombines TRBV18 with TRBJ2-3; D is unclear. Germline V gene lookup returns CDR1 KGHSH and CDR2 LQKENI. With 2 bases removed from V and 1 base from J, the gap between germline ends came to 4 bases. This CDR3 is 13 amino acids long. CDR3 coding DNA: TGTGCCAGCTCACCATCTGGCACAGATACGCAGTATTTT. As protein: CASSPSGTDTQYF.

In this sample, this clone turned up a few times. This chain joins TRBV5-1 and TRBJ2-3, with D perhaps matching TRBD1 or TRBD2 (6 bases each). With 1 base removed from V and 3 bases from J, the gap between germline ends came to 12 bases. This CDR3 comprises 15 residues. The germline V gene encodes CDR1 SGHRS and CDR2 YFSETQ. In DNA form, the CDR3 reads TGCGCCAGCAGCTTGCAAGGGGGGCAAACAGATACGCAGTATTTT. Its translation: CASSLQGGQTDTQYF.

This clone occurred a few times. The chain has TRBV5-6 and TRBJ1-5; D not resolved. The V gene lost 1 base and the J gene lost 3 bases, with 8 bases spanning the gap. CDR1 is SGHDT and CDR2 is YYEEEE in the germline V gene. This CDR3 contains 14 residues. The CDR3 is CASSLNGNNQPQHF. The DNA for the CDR3 is TGTGCCAGCAGCTTGAACGGCAACAATCAGCCCCAGCATTTT.

This CDR3 is CASSPNGGPRVGDTQYF. The CDR3 DNA reads TGTGCCAGCAGCCCAAATGGCGGCCCCAGGGTTGGAGATACGCAGTATTTT. J is TRBJ2-3 and V is TRBV11-1, with D possibly being TRBD1 (5 bases). The CDR3 length is 17 residues. Germline CDR1 and CDR2: SGHAT and FQDESV (reference sequence). V lost 5 bases and J lost 5, with 23 bases in between.

The chain has TRBV7-9 and TRBJ2-1; D is uncertain. The CDR3 has 13 amino acids. With 5 bases removed from V and 6 bases from J, the gap between germline ends came to 11 bases. The germline V gene encodes CDR1 SEHNR and CDR2 FQNEAQ (reference sequence). CDR3 sequence: CASSDHRPNEQFF. CDR3 DNA: TGTGCCAGCAGCGACCACCGTCCCAATGAGCAGTTCTTC.

The chain is built from TRBV7-9 and TRBJ1-1; D may be TRBD1 (5 bases). Germline assignment: CDR1 SEHNR and CDR2 FQNEAQ (reference sequence). This CDR3 is 16 amino acids long. Trimming cost V 0 bases and J 3 bases, with 14 bases left between them. This chain's CDR3 is CASSLANSGWDTEAFF. CDR3 DNA sequence: TGTGCCAGCAGCTTAGCGAATTCAGGGTGGGACACTGAAGCTTTCTTT.

The rearrangement uses TRBV28 and TRBJ1-5; D possibly corresponds to TRBD1 (6 bases). V was trimmed by 8 bases and J by 3 bases, leaving 14 bases between them. The germline CDR1 and CDR2 sequences are MDHEN and SYDVKM. CDR3 size: 14 residues. The CDR3 DNA follows: TGTGCCAGCGGTGACAGGACTTTCAATCAGCCCCAGCATTTT. This codes for CASGDRTFNQPQHF. Together with reference TRBV28 and TRBJ1-5, the CDR3 gives the full variable domain: DVKVTQSSRYLVKRTGEKVFLECVQDMDHENMFWYRQDPGLGLRLIYFSYDVKMKEKGDIPEGYSVSREKKERFSLILESASTNQTSMYLCASGDRTFNQPQHFGDGTRLSIL.

The chain links TRBV4-2 to TRBJ2-3; D perhaps matches TRBD1 (6 bases). Germline CDR1 is LGHNA and CDR2 is YNFKEQ. The V gene lost 1 base and the J gene lost 4 bases, with 12 bases spanning the gap. The CDR3 has 15 amino acids. The DNA for the CDR3 is TGTGCCAGCAGCCAAGGGGCAGGGGCCGCAGATACGCAGTATTTT. Protein: CASSQGAGAADTQYF.

The J gene is TRBJ1-2, the V gene TRBV29-1, with TRBD1 matching 9 bases. The germline gives CDR1 SQVTM, CDR2 ANQGSEA. There are 14 residues in the CDR3. J gave up 4 bases and V 6 bases, and 9 bases lay outside the gene matches. The CDR3: CSVRRDRDGYGYTF. Written as DNA, the CDR3 is TGCAGCGTCCGACGGGACAGGGACGGCTATGGCTACACCTTC.

This clone came up a few times. The genes are TRBV2 and TRBJ1-6, with 8 bases identical to TRBD1. Germline lookup yields CDR1 SNHLY and CDR2 FYNNEI. The CDR3 totals 14 residues. Trimming at V came to 5 bases and at J to 10 bases, leaving 7 bases not matched to a gene. This chain's CDR3 is CASSTGQGDSPLHF. As DNA, the CDR3 is TGTGCCAGCAGTACCGGACAGGGTGACTCACCCCTCCACTTT. The full variable domain, its missing parts supplied by reference TRBV2 and TRBJ1-6, is EPEVTQTPSHQVTQMGQEVILRCVPISNHLYFYWYRQILGQKVEFLVSFYNNEISEKSEIFDDQFSVERPDGSNFTLKIRSTKLEDSAMYFCASSTGQGDSPLHFGNGTRLTVT.

The chain carries TRBV2 and TRBJ2-3, with TRBD2 matching 7 bases. With V trimmed by 6 bases and J by 0 bases, 3 bases remained unmatched. CDR3 length: 14 amino acids. The germline gives CDR1 SNHLY, CDR2 FYNNEI. The CDR3 spells CASRKRGSTDTQYF. CDR3 coding DNA: TGTGCCAGCAGAAAGCGGGGTAGCACAGATACGCAGTATTTT.

The rearrangement links TRBV28 to TRBJ2-7; D possibly corresponds to TRBD1 (6 bases). The CDR3 length is 13 residues. The ends were cut back, 6 bases at V and 4 bases at J, with 13 bases in the middle. Germline CDR1 reads MDHEN; CDR2 reads SYDVKM. The CDR3 sequence is CASRGAALYEQYF. The CDR3 region has the DNA TGTGCCAGCAGGGGGGCGGCTTTGTACGAGCAGTACTTC.

V usage is TRBV6-5 and J usage is TRBJ1-2, with D possibly being TRBD1 (5 bases). Germline V CDR1 and CDR2: MNHEY, SVGAGI. V was trimmed by 6 bases and J by 2 bases, leaving 10 bases between them. The CDR3 is made up of 13 amino acids. The CDR3 loop is CASRLTVNYGYTF. CDR3 coding DNA: TGTGCCAGCAGGTTGACAGTCAACTATGGCTACACCTTC.

The chain recombines TRBV6-5 with TRBJ2-6; D remains ambiguous. The CDR3 totals 15 residues. Deletions cut 6 bases from V and 2 bases from J, with 11 bases between. Per the germline V gene, CDR1 is MNHEY and CDR2 is SVGAGI. CDR3 bases: TGTGCCAGCAGGCTCGGCGGTACTGGGGCCAACGTCCTGACTTTC. It translates to CASRLGGTGANVLTF.

DNA for the CDR3: TGCGCCAGCAGCCAAGACCTGGGACAGACTAGCTCCTACGAGCAGTACTTC. The encoded protein is CASSQDLGQTSSYEQYF. This rearrangement joins TRBV4-3 to TRBJ2-7, with a weak D call TRBD1 (7 bases). CDR3 length: 17 amino acids. V lost 0 bases and J 0 bases, leaving 15 bases between the germline ends. The V gene's germline CDR1 is LGHNA and CDR2 YSLEER.

The chain couples TRBV5-1 to TRBJ2-2; maybe TRBD1 (6 bases). Per germline, CDR1 SGHRS and CDR2 YFSETQ. The CDR3 runs 15 residues. V lost 0 bases, J lost 5 bases, and 11 bases lay in between. CDR3 nucleotides: TGCGCCAGCAGCTTGGCCGGGGACAAGACCGGGGAGCTGTTTTTT. Protein: CASSLAGDKTGELFF. Supplemented by reference TRBV5-1 and TRBJ2-2, the full variable domain reads KAGVTQTPRYLIKTRGQQVTLSCSPISGHRSVSWYQQTPGQGLQFLFEYFSETQRNKGNFPGRFSGRQFSNSRSEMNVSTLELGDSALYLCASSLAGDKTGELFFGEGSRLTVL.